Shown below are 29 T cell receptor beta chains from a single sample sequenced in a study of control samples from healthy donors and cancer patients. This table comes from immunoSEQ multiplex PCR, and its TCRdb copy is limited to in-frame clones, with some not included. The sample holds fewer than 110,000 clones; around 89% are singletons and the top ten take approximately 8.4%. The sample taken for sequencing was blood. The source is a man younger than 40 in good health.

The genes are TRBV2 and TRBJ2-3; TRBD2 might be the D (7 bases). Trimming left V 10 bases short and J 9 bases short, with 23 bases between. The CDR3 covers 14 residues. The germline gives CDR1 SNHLY, CDR2 FYNNEI. CDR3 DNA: TGTGCCACCTCCACGGGCAGGGGAGGGCTAACGCAGTATTTT. Amino acid sequence: CATSTGRGGLTQYF.

This chain connects TRBV19 to TRBJ2-3; possibly TRBD1 or TRBD2 for D (6 bases each). Looked up from germline, CDR1 is LNHDA and CDR2 is SQIVND (reference sequence). The CDR3 is made up of 16 amino acids. The V end lost 3 bases, the J end lost 4 bases, and 17 bases lay between the germline ends. CDR3 in DNA: TGTGCCAGTAGTATTCGTCTTTCAGGGGAGGCAGATACGCAGTATTTT. Translating gives CASSIRLSGEADTQYF.

V and J are TRBV12-3 or TRBV12-4 and TRBJ1-2; D is unresolved. The germline V and J ends were trimmed by 3 bases and 7 bases, with 6 bases remaining between them. The CDR3 has 11 residues. This chain's CDR3 is CASSFFGGYTF. CDR3 sequence (DNA): TGTGCCAGCAGTTTCTTCGGTGGCTACACCTTC.

J is TRBJ2-7 and V is TRBV7-2; the D gene is possibly TRBD2 (6 bases). Germline CDR1 is SGHTA and CDR2 is FQGNSA. Trimming removed 4 bases from V and 2 bases from J, with 15 bases in between. There are 15 residues in the CDR3. CDR3 residues: CASSSQWGVAYEQYF. The CDR3 coding sequence is TGTGCCAGCAGCTCCCAGTGGGGGGTAGCCTACGAGCAGTACTTC.

The gene calls are TRBV5-1 and TRBJ2-3, with D possibly TRBD1 on 5 matching bases. This CDR3 has 15 amino acids. Germline loops: CDR1 SGHRS, CDR2 YFSETQ. V was clipped by 0 bases and J by 1 base, with 9 bases between them. In DNA, the CDR3 is TGCGCCAGCAGCTTGGAAGGGGTTGGCACAGATACGCAGTATTTT. Translated: CASSLEGVGTDTQYF.

The V call is TRBV6-2 or TRBV6-3, the J call TRBJ2-1; D perhaps matches TRBD1 (6 bases). Germline V gives CDR1 MNHEY, CDR2 SVGEGT. CDR3 length: 13 amino acids. V lost 5 bases and J 8 bases, leaving 13 bases between the germline ends. The CDR3 coding sequence is TGTGCCAGCAGTCTAGAAGGGGGACATGAGCAGTTCTTC. Translated, it gives CASSLEGGHEQFF.

The genes are TRBV5-4 and TRBJ2-2; perhaps TRBD1 as D (5 bases). This CDR3 spans 15 amino acids. Germline V lookup: CDR1 SGHNT, CDR2 YYREEE (reference sequence). Trimming took off 1 base at V and 0 bases at J, with 7 bases between the two ends. CDR3 DNA sequence: TGTGCCAGCAGCTTGACAGGCCCGAACACCGGGGAGCTGTTTTTT. Translated: CASSLTGPNTGELFF.

The CDR3 DNA reads TGCGCCAGCAGCTTGGCAACAGGGGGCGGGTCACCCCTCCACTTT. This translates into CASSLATGGGSPLHF. This rearrangement joins TRBV5-1 to TRBJ1-6; 9 nucleotides agree with TRBD1. CDR3 length: 15 amino acids. J gave up 10 bases and V 0 bases, and 5 bases lay outside the gene matches. Germline CDR1 SGHRS, CDR2 YFSETQ.

The genes are TRBV5-8 and TRBJ1-1; TRBD1 aligns across 10 bases. The CDR3 is 14 residues long. Per germline, CDR1 SGHTS and CDR2 YDEGEE. The V and J ends lost 4 bases and 7 bases, in that order; junction bases with no gene match: 7. CDR3 DNA: TGTGCCAGCAGCCCCACCCGGGACAGGGGTGAAGCTTTCTTT. Amino acids: CASSPTRDRGEAFF.

The chain employs TRBV12-5 and TRBJ2-2; unclear D gene. The CDR3 contains 13 residues. The germline gives CDR1 LGHNT, CDR2 FRNRAP. Trimming stripped 2 bases from V and 9 bases from J, with 10 bases between. The CDR3 loop reads CASGLSKHRELFF. The DNA of the CDR3 is TGTGCTAGTGGTTTGAGCAAACACCGGGAGCTGTTTTTT.

This chain joins TRBV11-2 and TRBJ2-1; tentative D call: TRBD2 (7 bases). The CDR3 is 15 amino acids. Germline V gives CDR1 SGHAT, CDR2 FQNNGV. V dropped 4 bases and J dropped 8 bases, with 18 bases sitting between them. CDR3 in amino acids: CASSSPLGGADEQFF. CDR3 nucleotide sequence: TGTGCCAGCAGCTCTCCCTTGGGGGGGGCGGATGAGCAGTTCTTC.

V gene TRBV19 combines with J gene TRBJ2-5, with D tentatively TRBD1 (5 bases). Looked up from germline, CDR1 is LNHDA and CDR2 is SQIVND (reference sequence). With 5 bases removed from V and 4 bases from J, the gap between germline ends came to 14 bases. The CDR3 length is 14 residues. The CDR3 sequence is CASSYGSGRETQYF. CDR3 nucleotides: TGTGCCAGTAGTTATGGGTCAGGGCGAGAGACCCAGTACTTC. Variable domain in full (rest from reference TRBV19 and TRBJ2-5): DGGITQSPKYLFRKEGQNVTLSCEQNLNHDAMYWYRQDPGQGLRLIYYSQIVNDFQKGDIAEGYSVSREKKESFPLTVTSAQKNPTAFYLCASSYGSGRETQYFGPGTRLLVL.

This clone has a handful of counts. This chain joins TRBV7-2 and TRBJ2-7; perhaps TRBD1 as D (7 bases). Looked up from germline, CDR1 is SGHTA and CDR2 is FQGNSA. V dropped 5 bases and J dropped 7 bases, with 15 bases sitting between them. CDR3 length: 13 residues. The CDR3 region has the DNA TGTGCCAGCAGCCTCGAGACAGGGAGGGAGCAGTACTTC. Translation gives CASSLETGREQYF.

The chain is built from TRBV9 and TRBJ1-1; the D gene is possibly TRBD1 (6 bases). CDR3 length: 15 residues. Looked up from germline, CDR1 is SGDLS and CDR2 is YYNGEE. V was cut by 4 bases and J by 0 bases, with 13 bases left in between. The CDR3 loop reads CASSYKGDMNTEAFF. In nucleotides, the CDR3 is TGTGCCAGCAGCTATAAAGGGGACATGAACACTGAAGCTTTCTTT.

The V call is TRBV18, the J call TRBJ2-3; D perhaps matches TRBD2 (5 bases). Trimming took off 5 bases at V and 2 bases at J, with 11 bases between the two ends. Germline V CDR1 and CDR2: KGHSH, LQKENI. The CDR3 covers 14 residues. The CDR3 reads CASSAILDTDTQYF. The CDR3 coding sequence is TGTGCCAGCTCAGCAATACTAGACACAGATACGCAGTATTTT.

The CDR3 spells CASPPGQGKETQYF. For the CDR3, the DNA is TGTGCCAGCCCCCCGGGGCAGGGAAAAGAGACCCAGTACTTC. The chain uses TRBV7-7 and TRBJ2-5; D possibly uses TRBD1 or TRBD2 (5 bases each). The CDR3 is 14 amino acids. V shed 8 bases and J shed 3 bases, with 16 bases lying between them. CDR1 is SSHAT, CDR2 FNYEAQ, per germline (reference sequence).

This chain joins TRBV21-1 and TRBJ2-3; TRBD2 is the table's D call, not checked against the DNA. TRBV21-1 is given as a pseudogene. The CDR3 totals 17 residues. CDR3 in DNA: TGTGCCAGCAGCAAAGCAAGGCGGGCGGAGGGCACAGATACGCAGTATTTT. It translates to CASSKARRAEGTDTQYF.

The V and J genes are TRBV3-1 (or the pseudogene TRBV3-2) and TRBJ2-2; 7 positions match TRBD1. V was pared by 4 bases and J by 5 bases, with 4 bases of the junction left unmatched. The CDR3 length is 14 residues. CDR1 and CDR2 from the germline V gene are LGHDT and YNNKEL (reference sequence). CDR3 region: CASSLTGVTGELFF. The CDR3 DNA is TGTGCCAGCAGCCTTACAGGGGTTACCGGGGAGCTGTTTTTT.

The chain employs TRBV7-2 and TRBJ1-1; D remains ambiguous. Germline values: CDR1 SGHTA, CDR2 FQGNSA. The CDR3 consists of 14 residues. Trimming cost V 4 bases and J 1 base, with 10 bases left between them. CDR3 nucleotide sequence: TGTGCCAGCAGCTCCGCCAGGCGGAACACTGAAGCTTTCTTT. Protein: CASSSARRNTEAFF.

The chain joins TRBV13 to TRBJ2-3; 8 positions match TRBD2. This CDR3 is 16 amino acids long. Germline V gene data show CDR1 as PRHDT and CDR2 as FYEKMQ (reference sequence). J was trimmed by 1 base and V by 6 bases; bases with no gene match: 9. CDR3 residues: CASRRTTAGGTDTQYF. The DNA for the CDR3 is TGTGCCAGCAGGCGTACAACAGCGGGGGGCACAGATACGCAGTATTTT.

The chain links TRBV20-1 to TRBJ1-2, with D maybe TRBD1 (6 bases). Germline CDR1 and CDR2: DFQATT and SNEGSKA (reference sequence). This CDR3 region has 13 residues. The germline V and J ends were trimmed by 3 bases and 8 bases, with 16 bases remaining between them. CDR3 residues: CSASSGGARGYTF. CDR3 coding DNA: TGCAGTGCTAGTTCCGGGGGCGCTCGGGGCTACACCTTC.

The genes are TRBV24-1 and TRBJ1-2, with unresolved D. V lost 2 bases, J lost 9 bases, and 15 bases lay in between. The CDR3 loop spans 14 amino acids. Germline CDR1 and CDR2: KGHDR and SFDVKD. Here the CDR3 DNA reads TGTGCCACCAGTGATTGGGATACACCCGGGAGCTACACCTTC. Its translation is CATSDWDTPGSYTF.

This clone was picked up one time. The chain joins TRBV5-1 to TRBJ2-1; 11 bases line up with TRBD1. CDR3 length: 19 residues. CDR1 and CDR2 from the germline V gene are SGHRS and YFSETQ. V lost 4 bases, J lost 4 bases, and 16 bases stayed unmatched. The CDR3 is CASSLGQGVSEASYNEQFF. CDR3 DNA sequence: TGCGCCAGCAGCCTGGGACAGGGGGTATCAGAAGCCTCTTACAATGAGCAGTTCTTC.

The chain links TRBV6-2 or TRBV6-3 to TRBJ2-1; 7 bases agree with TRBD2. CDR1 and CDR2 from the germline V gene are MNHEY and SVGEGT. There are 17 residues in the CDR3. The V segment lost 2 bases and the J segment 6 bases; nucleotides outside the gene matches: 13. This chain's CDR3 is CASSYAWSGELGNEQFF. The DNA of the CDR3 is TGTGCCAGCAGTTACGCATGGAGCGGGGAGCTTGGCAATGAGCAGTTCTTC.

This chain uses TRBV30 with TRBJ2-1, with a possible D match to TRBD1 (6 bases). The CDR3 runs 16 residues. Trimming pared 3 bases from V and 8 bases from J, leaving 23 bases between. The V gene's germline CDR1 is GTSNPN and CDR2 SVGIG (reference sequence). CDR3 in amino acids: CAWRSSQGPPGYEQFF. Here the CDR3 DNA reads TGTGCCTGGAGATCATCCCAGGGGCCTCCGGGCTATGAGCAGTTCTTC.

This clone turned up a few times. J is TRBJ2-1 and V is TRBV5-1; 11 bases match TRBD2. The germline V gene encodes CDR1 SGHRS and CDR2 YFSETQ. The CDR3 loop spans 15 amino acids. V lost 4 bases and J lost 4; bases outside the gene matches: 4. Here the CDR3 DNA reads TGCGCCAGCAGCCCAACTAGCGGGAGTTACAATGAGCAGTTCTTC. It encodes CASSPTSGSYNEQFF.

The chain combines TRBV27 with TRBJ1-5; D unclear. The V end was cut by 6 bases, the J end by 6 bases, with 9 bases between. This CDR3 has 12 amino acids. Germline V gene sequence: CDR1 MNHEY, CDR2 SMNVEV (reference sequence). The CDR3 reads CASRSLGQPQHF. The CDR3 DNA reads as TGTGCCAGCAGATCTCTAGGTCAGCCCCAGCATTTT.

The chain uses TRBV18 and TRBJ1-4; D unclear. Trimming removed 6 bases at V and 4 bases at J, with 12 bases between. The CDR3 covers 14 residues. Germline V gene lookup returns CDR1 KGHSH and CDR2 LQKENI. The CDR3 DNA follows: TGTGCCAGCTCCCCCCTGCCTCTTAATGAAAAACTGTTTTTT. This sequence encodes CASSPLPLNEKLFF. The whole variable domain, remainder taken from reference TRBV18 and TRBJ1-4, is NAGVMQNPRHLVRRRGQEARLRCSPMKGHSHVYWYRQLPEEGLKFMVYLQKENIIDESGMPKERFSAEFPKEGPSILRIQQVVRGDSAAYFCASSPLPLNEKLFFGSGTQLSVL.

The chain couples TRBV7-3 to TRBJ2-1; TRBD1 agrees at 9 bases. V shed 5 bases, J shed 5 bases, and the junction held 7 bases outside the gene matches. This CDR3 has 15 residues. Germline-derived CDR1 and CDR2 are SGHTA and FQGTGA. This CDR3 reads CASSPRDRANNEQFF. In DNA, the CDR3 is TGTGCCAGCAGCCCGCGGGACAGGGCGAACAATGAGCAGTTCTTC.